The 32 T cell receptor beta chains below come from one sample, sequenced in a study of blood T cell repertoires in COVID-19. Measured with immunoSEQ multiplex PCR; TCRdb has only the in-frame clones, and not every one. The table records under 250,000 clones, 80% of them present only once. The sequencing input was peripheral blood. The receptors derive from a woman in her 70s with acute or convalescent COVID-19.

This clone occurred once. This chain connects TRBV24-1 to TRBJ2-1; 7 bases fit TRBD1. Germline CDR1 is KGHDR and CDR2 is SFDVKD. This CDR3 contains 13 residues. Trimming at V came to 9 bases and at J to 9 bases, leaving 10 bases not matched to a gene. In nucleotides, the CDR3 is TGTGCCACCTCCCGACAGGGTATAGGTGAGCAGTTCTTC. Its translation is CATSRQGIGEQFF.

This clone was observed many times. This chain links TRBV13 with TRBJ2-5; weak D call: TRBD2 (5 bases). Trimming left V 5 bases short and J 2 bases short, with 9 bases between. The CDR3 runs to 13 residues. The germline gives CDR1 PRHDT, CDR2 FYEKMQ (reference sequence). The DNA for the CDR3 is TGTGCCAGCAGCCCAAGCGGTCAAGAGACCCAGTACTTC. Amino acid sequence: CASSPSGQETQYF.

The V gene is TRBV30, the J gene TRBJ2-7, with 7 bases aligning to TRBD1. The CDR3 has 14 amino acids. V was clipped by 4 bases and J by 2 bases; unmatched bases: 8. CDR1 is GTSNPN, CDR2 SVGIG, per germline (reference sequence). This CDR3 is CAWTTGEGAYEQYV. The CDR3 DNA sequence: TGTGCCTGGACAACAGGGGAAGGGGCCTACGAGCAGTACGTC.

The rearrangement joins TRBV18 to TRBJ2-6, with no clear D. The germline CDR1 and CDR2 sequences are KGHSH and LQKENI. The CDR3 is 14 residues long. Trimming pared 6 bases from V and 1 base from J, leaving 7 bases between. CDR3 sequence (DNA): TGTGCCAGCTCTCGCAGTTCTGGGGCCAACGTCCTGACTTTC. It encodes CASSRSSGANVLTF.

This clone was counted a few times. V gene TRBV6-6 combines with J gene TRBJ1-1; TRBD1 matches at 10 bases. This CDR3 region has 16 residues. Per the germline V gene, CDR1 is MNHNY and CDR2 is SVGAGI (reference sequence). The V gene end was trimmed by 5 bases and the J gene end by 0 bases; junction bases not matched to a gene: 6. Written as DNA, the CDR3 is TGTGCCAGCAGTCCCGGGACAGGGGTCATGAACACTGAAGCTTTCTTT. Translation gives CASSPGTGVMNTEAFF.

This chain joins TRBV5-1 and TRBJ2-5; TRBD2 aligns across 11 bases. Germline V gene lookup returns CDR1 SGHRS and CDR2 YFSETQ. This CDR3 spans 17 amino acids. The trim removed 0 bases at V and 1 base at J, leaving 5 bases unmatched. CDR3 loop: CASSLAYSGGAQETQYF. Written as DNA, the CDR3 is TGCGCCAGCAGCTTGGCCTATAGCGGGGGGGCCCAAGAGACCCAGTACTTC. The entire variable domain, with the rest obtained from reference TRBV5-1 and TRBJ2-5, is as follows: KAGVTQTPRYLIKTRGQQVTLSCSPISGHRSVSWYQQTPGQGLQFLFEYFSETQRNKGNFPGRFSGRQFSNSRSEMNVSTLELGDSALYLCASSLAYSGGAQETQYFGPGTRLLVL.

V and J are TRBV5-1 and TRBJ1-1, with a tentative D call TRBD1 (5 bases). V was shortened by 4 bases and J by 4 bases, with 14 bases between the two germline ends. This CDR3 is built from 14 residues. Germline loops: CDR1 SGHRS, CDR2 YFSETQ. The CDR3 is CASSPGNYFTEAFF. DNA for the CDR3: TGCGCCAGCAGCCCAGGGAACTACTTCACTGAAGCTTTCTTT.

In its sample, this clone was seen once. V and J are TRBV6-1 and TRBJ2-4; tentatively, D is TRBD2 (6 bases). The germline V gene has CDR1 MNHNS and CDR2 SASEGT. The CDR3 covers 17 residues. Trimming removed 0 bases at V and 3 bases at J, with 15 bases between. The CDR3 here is CASSEALGGVGKNIQYF. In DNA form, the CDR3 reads TGTGCCAGCAGTGAAGCCCTAGGCGGGGTTGGCAAAAACATTCAGTACTTC.

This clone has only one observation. CDR3 residues: CASSEFEAAYGYTF. CDR3 sequence (DNA): TGTGCCAGCAGTGAATTCGAGGCAGCCTATGGCTACACCTTC. The chain couples TRBV25-1 to TRBJ1-2, with D uncertain. Per germline, CDR1 MGHDK and CDR2 SYGVNS. V was clipped by 1 base and J by 4 bases, with 10 bases between them. The CDR3 covers 14 residues.

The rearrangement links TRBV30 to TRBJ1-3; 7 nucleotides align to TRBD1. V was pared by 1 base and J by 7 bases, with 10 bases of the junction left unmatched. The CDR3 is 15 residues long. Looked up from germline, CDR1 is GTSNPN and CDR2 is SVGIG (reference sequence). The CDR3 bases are TGTGCCTGGAGTGAAAGACAACAGGGGTGGAACACCATATATTTT. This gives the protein CAWSERQQGWNTIYF.

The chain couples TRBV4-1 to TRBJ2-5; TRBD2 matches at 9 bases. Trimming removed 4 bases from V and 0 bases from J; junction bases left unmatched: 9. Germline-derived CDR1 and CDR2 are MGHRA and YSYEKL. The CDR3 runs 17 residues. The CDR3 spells CASSLGTSRTYQETQYF. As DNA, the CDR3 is TGCGCCAGCAGCCTCGGGACTAGCCGCACTTACCAAGAGACCCAGTACTTC.

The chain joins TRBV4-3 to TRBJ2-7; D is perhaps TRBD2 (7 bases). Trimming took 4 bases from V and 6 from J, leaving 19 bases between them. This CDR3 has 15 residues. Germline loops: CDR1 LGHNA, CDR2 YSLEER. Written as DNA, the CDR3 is TGCGCCAGCAGCCCGACGGCGGGGGCCCCGGTCGAGCAGTACTTC. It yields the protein CASSPTAGAPVEQYF.

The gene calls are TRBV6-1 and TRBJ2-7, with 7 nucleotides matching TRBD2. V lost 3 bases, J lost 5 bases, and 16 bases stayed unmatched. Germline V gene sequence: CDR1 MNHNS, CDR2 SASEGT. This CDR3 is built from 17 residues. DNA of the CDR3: TGTGCCAGCAGTGATTTCCCGGGACTGGGAGGGTGGGACGAGCAGTACGTC. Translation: CASSDFPGLGGWDEQYV.

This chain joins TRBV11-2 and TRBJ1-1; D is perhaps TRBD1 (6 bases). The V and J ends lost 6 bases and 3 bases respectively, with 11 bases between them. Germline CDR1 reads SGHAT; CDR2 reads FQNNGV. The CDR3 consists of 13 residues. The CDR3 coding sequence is TGTGCCAGCAGACGGGACACCGACACTGAAGCTTTCTTT. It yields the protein CASRRDTDTEAFF.

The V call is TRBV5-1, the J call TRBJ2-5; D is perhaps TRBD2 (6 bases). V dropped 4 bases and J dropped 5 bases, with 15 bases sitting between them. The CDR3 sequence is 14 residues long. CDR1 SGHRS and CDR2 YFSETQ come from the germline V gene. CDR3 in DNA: TGCGCCAGCAGCACGGACGGGGCGGGGGAGACCCAGTACTTC. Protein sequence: CASSTDGAGETQYF.

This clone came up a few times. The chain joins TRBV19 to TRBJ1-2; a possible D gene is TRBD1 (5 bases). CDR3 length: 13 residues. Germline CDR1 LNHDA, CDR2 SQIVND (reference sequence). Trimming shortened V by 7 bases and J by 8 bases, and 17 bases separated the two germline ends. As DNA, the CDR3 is TGTGCCAGTACCCCGACAGACGTGAAGGGCTACACCTTC. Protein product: CASTPTDVKGYTF.

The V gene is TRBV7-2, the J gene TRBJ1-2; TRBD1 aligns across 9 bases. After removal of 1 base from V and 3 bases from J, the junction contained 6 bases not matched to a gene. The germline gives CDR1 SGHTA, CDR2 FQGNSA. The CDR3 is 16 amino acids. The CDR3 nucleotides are TGTGCCAGCAGCTTAGTTTGGGACAGGGACCACTATGGCTACACCTTC. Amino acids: CASSLVWDRDHYGYTF.

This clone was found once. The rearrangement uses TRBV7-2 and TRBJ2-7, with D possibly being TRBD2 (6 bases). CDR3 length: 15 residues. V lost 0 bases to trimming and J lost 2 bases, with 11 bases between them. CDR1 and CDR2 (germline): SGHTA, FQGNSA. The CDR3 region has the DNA TGTGCCAGCAGCTTAGCGGGGGGTGGGACCTACGAGCAGTACTTC. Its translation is CASSLAGGGTYEQYF.

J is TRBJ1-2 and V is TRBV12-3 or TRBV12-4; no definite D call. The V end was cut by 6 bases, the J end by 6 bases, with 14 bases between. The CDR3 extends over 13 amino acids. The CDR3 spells CASSLGDFHGYTF. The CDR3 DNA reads TGTGCCAGCAGCCTCGGGGATTTCCATGGCTACACCTTC.

DNA of the CDR3: TGTGCCACCAGTGAGAGGCTAGCGGGCCTCCTCACAGGGACAGATACGCAGTATTTT. Translated: CATSERLAGLLTGTDTQYF. V gene TRBV24-1 combines with J gene TRBJ2-3; 8 bases fit TRBD2. With 4 bases clipped from V and 3 bases from J, the junction kept 17 bases outside the gene matches. Germline CDR1 is KGHDR and CDR2 is SFDVKD. The CDR3 is made up of 19 amino acids.

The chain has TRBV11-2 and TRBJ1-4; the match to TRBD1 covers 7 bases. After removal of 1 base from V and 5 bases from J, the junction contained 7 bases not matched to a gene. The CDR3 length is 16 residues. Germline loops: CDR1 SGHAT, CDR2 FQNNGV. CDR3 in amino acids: CASSLGKGAQNEKLFF. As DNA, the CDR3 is TGTGCCAGCAGCTTAGGGAAGGGGGCGCAAAATGAAAAACTGTTTTTT.

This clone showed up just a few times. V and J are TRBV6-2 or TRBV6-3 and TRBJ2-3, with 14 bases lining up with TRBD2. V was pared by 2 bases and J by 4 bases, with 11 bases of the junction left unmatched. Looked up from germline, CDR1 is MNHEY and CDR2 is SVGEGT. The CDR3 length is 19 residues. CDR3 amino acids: CASSYLVGLAGGPADTQYF. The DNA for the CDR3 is TGTGCCAGCAGTTACCTCGTCGGACTAGCGGGGGGTCCGGCAGATACGCAGTATTTT.

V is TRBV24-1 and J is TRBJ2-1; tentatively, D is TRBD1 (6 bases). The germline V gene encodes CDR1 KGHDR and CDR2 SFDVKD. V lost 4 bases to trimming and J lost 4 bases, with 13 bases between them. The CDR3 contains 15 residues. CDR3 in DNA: TGTGCCACCAGTGACTGGGGGCTGGGATACAATGAGCAGTTCTTC. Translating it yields CATSDWGLGYNEQFF.

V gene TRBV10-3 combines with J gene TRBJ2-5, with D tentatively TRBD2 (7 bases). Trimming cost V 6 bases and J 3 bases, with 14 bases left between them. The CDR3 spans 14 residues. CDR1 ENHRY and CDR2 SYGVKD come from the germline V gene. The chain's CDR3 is CAISRGAGEETQYF. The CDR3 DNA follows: TGTGCCATCAGCCGGGGGGCGGGAGAAGAGACCCAGTACTTC.

The CDR3 DNA follows: TGTGCCACCAGTGATTCTTTGACAGGGCGGAAGCAGTTCTTC. Translated: CATSDSLTGRKQFF. The genes are TRBV24-1 and TRBJ2-1; 7 nucleotides agree with TRBD1. The CDR3 covers 14 residues. Losses at the gene ends were 2 bases for V and 11 bases for J; bases not matched to a gene: 8. Germline CDR1 and CDR2: KGHDR and SFDVKD.

The CDR3 DNA is TGTGCCACCAGCCCCGGGACTAAAAAGTACTTC. This encodes CATSPGTKKYF. The V call is TRBV15, the J call TRBJ2-7; TRBD2 matches at 7 bases. Germline CDR1 is LNHNV and CDR2 is YYDKDF (reference sequence). The ends lost 5 bases at V and 11 bases at J; junction bases unmatched: 6. This CDR3 has 11 residues.

CDR3 in DNA: TGTGCCAGCTCACCAGACAGGTCCTACGAGCAGTACTTC. This sequence encodes CASSPDRSYEQYF. The chain couples TRBV18 to TRBJ2-7; D is perhaps TRBD1 (6 bases). V dropped 2 bases and J dropped 1 base, with 6 bases sitting between them. CDR1 is KGHSH and CDR2 is LQKENI in the germline V gene. The CDR3 extends over 13 amino acids.

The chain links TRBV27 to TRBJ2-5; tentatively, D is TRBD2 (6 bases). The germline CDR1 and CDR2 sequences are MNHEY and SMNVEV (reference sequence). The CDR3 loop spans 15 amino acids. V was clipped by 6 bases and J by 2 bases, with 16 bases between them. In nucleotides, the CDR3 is TGTGCCAGCAGAGACCGACAAGGGAGGCAAGAGACCCAGTACTTC. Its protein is CASRDRQGRQETQYF.

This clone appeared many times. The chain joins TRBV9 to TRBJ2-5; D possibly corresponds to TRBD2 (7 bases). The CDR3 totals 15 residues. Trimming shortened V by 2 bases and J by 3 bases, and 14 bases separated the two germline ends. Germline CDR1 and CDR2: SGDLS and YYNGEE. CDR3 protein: CASSVGGPIEETQYF. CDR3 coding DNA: TGTGCCAGCAGCGTGGGGGGGCCGATTGAAGAGACCCAGTACTTC.

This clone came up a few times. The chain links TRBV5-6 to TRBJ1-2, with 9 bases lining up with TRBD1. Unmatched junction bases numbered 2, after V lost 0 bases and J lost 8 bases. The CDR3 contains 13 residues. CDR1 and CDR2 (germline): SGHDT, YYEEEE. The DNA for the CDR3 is TGTGCCAGCAGCTTGGACAGGGGGCCCGGCTACACCTTC. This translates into CASSLDRGPGYTF. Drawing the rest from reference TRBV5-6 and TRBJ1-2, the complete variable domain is DAGVTQSPTHLIKTRGQQVTLRCSPKSGHDTVSWYQQALGQGPQFIFQYYEEEERQRGNFPDRFSGHQFPNYSSELNVNALLLGDSALYLCASSLDRGPGYTFGSGTRLTVV.

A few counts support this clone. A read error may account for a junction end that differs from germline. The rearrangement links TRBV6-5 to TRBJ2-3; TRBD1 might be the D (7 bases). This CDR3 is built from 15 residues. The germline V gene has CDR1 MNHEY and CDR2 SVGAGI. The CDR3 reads CASSLRGGGTDTQYF. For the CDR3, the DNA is TGTGCCAGCTCCCTCAGAGGGGGCGGGACAGACACGCAGTATTTT.

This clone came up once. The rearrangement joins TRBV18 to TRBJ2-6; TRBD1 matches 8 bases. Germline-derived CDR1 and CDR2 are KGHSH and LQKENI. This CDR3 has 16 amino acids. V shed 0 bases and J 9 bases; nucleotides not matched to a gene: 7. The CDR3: CASSPPYRGSVNVLTF. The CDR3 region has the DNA TGTGCCAGCTCACCACCGTACAGGGGGTCGGTCAACGTCCTGACTTTC.